The 32 T cell receptor beta chains below were found in one sample sequenced in a study of blood T cell repertoires in COVID-19. Sequencing was performed with immunoSEQ multiplex PCR; in TCRdb, only in-frame clones are kept and a portion is missing. This table holds 220,000 or so clones, 82% found once. Sequencing was carried out using peripheral blood. These receptors were obtained from a woman older than 75 with acute or convalescent COVID-19.

This chain joins TRBV18 and TRBJ1-1, with 9 nucleotides matching TRBD1. The J segment lost 6 bases and the V segment lost 4 bases, leaving 9 bases of the junction unmatched. This CDR3 comprises 15 residues. Germline V gene lookup returns CDR1 KGHSH and CDR2 LQKENI. In nucleotides, the CDR3 is TGTGCCAGCTCACTCGCGACAGGGGGGATTTCTGAAGCTTTCTTT. Translation gives CASSLATGGISEAFF.

This rearrangement joins TRBV21-1 to TRBJ2-1; TRBD2, as called in the table, went unchecked against the DNA. TRBV21-1 is reported as a pseudogene. The CDR3 extends over 18 amino acids. The CDR3 sequence is CASSNLGVVSGTYNEQFF. The CDR3 nucleotides are TGTGCCAGCAGCAATCTTGGGGTTGTGAGCGGGACATACAATGAGCAGTTCTTC.

The V and J genes are TRBV6-5 and TRBJ2-5, with 11 bases fitting TRBD2. Germline assignment: CDR1 MNHEY and CDR2 SVGAGI. The CDR3 covers 16 residues. The ends lost 2 bases at V and 1 base at J; junction bases unmatched: 3. The CDR3 is CASSYGTSGPQETQYF. The CDR3 DNA reads as TGTGCCAGCAGTTACGGGACTAGCGGCCCCCAAGAGACCCAGTACTTC.

The CDR3: CSASLPSVVTDTQYF. In DNA, the CDR3 is TGCAGTGCTAGTCTACCTAGCGTGGTCACAGATACGCAGTATTTT. The chain recombines TRBV20-1 with TRBJ2-3; TRBD2 might be the D (6 bases). This CDR3 is 15 amino acids long. V was clipped by 3 bases and J by 2 bases, with 15 bases between them. Germline assignment: CDR1 DFQATT and CDR2 SNEGSKA (reference sequence).

The chain employs TRBV18 and TRBJ1-2, with TRBD1 matching 7 bases. Germline lookup yields CDR1 KGHSH and CDR2 LQKENI. CDR3 length equals 15 residues. V lost 8 bases, J lost 1 base, and 10 bases stayed unmatched. CDR3 bases: TGTGCCAGCCGAGGGGACAGAATTAATAACTATGGCTACACCTTC. This codes for CASRGDRINNYGYTF. Variable domain in full (rest from reference TRBV18 and TRBJ1-2): NAGVMQNPRHLVRRRGQEARLRCSPMKGHSHVYWYRQLPEEGLKFMVYLQKENIIDESGMPKERFSAEFPKEGPSILRIQQVVRGDSAAYFCASRGDRINNYGYTFGSGTRLTVV.

CDR3 coding DNA: TGTGCCAGCAGCTTAGAAGCGGCAGGTCTTCGCGAGCAGTACTTC. It yields the protein CASSLEAAGLREQYF. The rearrangement links TRBV7-2 to TRBJ2-7, with a weak D call TRBD2 (5 bases). Germline CDR1 and CDR2: SGHTA and FQGNSA. Deletions cut 1 base from V and 6 bases from J, with 16 bases between. This CDR3 region has 15 residues.

The CDR3 protein is CASSQDLGSRRAFF. The CDR3 DNA reads TGTGCCAGCAGCCAAGATCTGGGCAGCCGGAGGGCTTTCTTT. The V call is TRBV3-1 (or the pseudogene TRBV3-2), the J call TRBJ1-1, with D unclear. From germline, CDR1 is LGHDT and CDR2 YNNKEL (reference sequence). Deletions cut 0 bases from V and 11 bases from J, with 16 bases between. CDR3 length equals 14 residues.

The CDR3 sequence is CASSLIGLAYEQYF. Here the CDR3 DNA reads TGTGCCAGCAGCTTGATTGGGCTCGCCTACGAGCAGTACTTC. The chain recombines TRBV11-1 with TRBJ2-7; D is unclear. Germline values: CDR1 SGHAT, CDR2 FQDESV (reference sequence). V gave up 3 bases and J gave up 2 bases, with 11 bases separating them. The CDR3 totals 14 residues.

This clone came up a few times. V is TRBV6-5 and J is TRBJ1-2, with TRBD1 matching 11 bases. V shed 6 bases and J 8 bases; nucleotides not matched to a gene: 8. Germline V gene sequence: CDR1 MNHEY, CDR2 SVGAGI. This CDR3 is 14 amino acids long. The CDR3 DNA reads TGTGCCAGCAGCTTAAGGACAGGGGGCGAAGGCTACACCTTC. This codes for CASSLRTGGEGYTF.

V is TRBV2 and J is TRBJ2-5; 7 bases line up with TRBD2. Trimming cost V 6 bases and J 1 base; bases outside gene matches: 8. The germline V gene encodes CDR1 SNHLY and CDR2 FYNNEI. The CDR3 consists of 15 residues. The CDR3 spells CASRREAGPQETQYF. CDR3 nucleotides: TGTGCCAGCAGGAGGGAAGCGGGGCCCCAAGAGACCCAGTACTTC.

V is TRBV4-3 and J is TRBJ1-4; TRBD1 matches 12 bases. The CDR3 contains 19 residues. Germline loops: CDR1 LGHNA, CDR2 YSLEER. With V trimmed by 4 bases and J by 10 bases, 19 bases remained unmatched. The CDR3 sequence is CASSPGTGGGFGVIGKLFF. The CDR3 nucleotides are TGCGCCAGCAGCCCTGGGACAGGGGGCGGTTTTGGCGTTATCGGAAAACTGTTTTTT.

This clone was picked up one time. The chain employs TRBV6-2 or TRBV6-3 and TRBJ1-4; 7 bases are shared with TRBD1. Trimming removed 0 bases from V and 8 bases from J; junction bases left unmatched: 6. Germline CDR1 reads MNHEY; CDR2 reads SVGEGT. This CDR3 comprises 15 residues. The CDR3 sequence: CASSYSGDRVEKLFF. Here the CDR3 DNA reads TGTGCCAGCAGTTACTCGGGGGACAGAGTAGAAAAACTGTTTTTT.

The V and J genes are TRBV20-1 and TRBJ2-7; possible D gene TRBD1, 5 bases. Trimming removed 4 bases at V and 2 bases at J, with 6 bases between. The CDR3 sequence is 11 residues long. Germline CDR1 reads DFQATT; CDR2 reads SNEGSKA (reference sequence). CDR3 bases: TGCAGTGCTAAACAGGCCTACGAGCAGTACTTC. Its translation: CSAKQAYEQYF.

V and J are TRBV11-2 and TRBJ2-7; 12 nucleotides agree with TRBD2. J gave up 4 bases and V 7 bases, and 11 bases lay outside the gene matches. The CDR3 length is 16 residues. Germline values: CDR1 SGHAT, CDR2 FQNNGV. CDR3 sequence (DNA): TGTGCCAGCACCCGACTAGCGGGAGAGGACGTATACGAGCAGTACTTC. As protein: CASTRLAGEDVYEQYF.

This clone was counted once. The chain is built from TRBV7-9 and TRBJ2-1, with a tentative D call TRBD2 (6 bases). The length of the CDR3 is 15 residues. Germline CDR1 and CDR2: SEHNR and FQNEAQ (reference sequence). V was pared by 3 bases and J by 4 bases, with 13 bases between. The CDR3 spells CASSFSLAIYNEQFF. Written as DNA, the CDR3 is TGTGCCAGCAGCTTTAGTCTAGCGATATACAATGAGCAGTTCTTC.

The V gene is TRBV4-2, the J gene TRBJ1-4; D remains unclear. CDR1 is LGHNA and CDR2 is YNFKEQ in the germline V gene. Trimming removed 3 bases at V and 3 bases at J, with 14 bases between. The CDR3 length is 16 residues. The CDR3 nucleotides are TGTGCCAGCAGCCACCCCTTGGTCGGGGCTAATGAAAAACTGTTTTTT. Encoded protein: CASSHPLVGANEKLFF.

This chain links TRBV4-1 with TRBJ1-2, with a weak D call TRBD1 (6 bases). CDR3 length: 18 residues. The V and J ends lost 4 bases and 4 bases respectively, with 25 bases between them. Germline V CDR1 and CDR2: MGHRA, YSYEKL. The CDR3 region has the DNA TGCGCCAGCAGCCTCCAGGTCTTAGGGGGGGGAGTAAGCTATGGCTACACCTTC. As protein: CASSLQVLGGGVSYGYTF.

This clone was observed a handful of times. V gene TRBV29-1 combines with J gene TRBJ1-4, with 9 nucleotides matching TRBD1. Trimming at V came to 5 bases and at J to 8 bases, leaving 6 bases not matched to a gene. Germline lookup yields CDR1 SQVTM and CDR2 ANQGSEA. This CDR3 comprises 13 residues. CDR3 sequence (DNA): TGCAGCGTTTTCGGGACAGGGTTCGAAAAACTGTTTTTT. Its protein is CSVFGTGFEKLFF.

J is TRBJ1-2 and V is TRBV7-2; D remains ambiguous. Germline V gives CDR1 SGHTA, CDR2 FQGNSA. CDR3 length: 12 residues. The V and J ends lost 4 bases and 6 bases respectively, with 9 bases between them. CDR3: CASSYTTDGYTF. The CDR3 DNA is TGTGCCAGCAGCTATACAACAGATGGCTACACCTTC.

The V and J genes are TRBV12-3 or TRBV12-4 and TRBJ1-1; D unclear. The V end was cut by 3 bases, the J end by 1 base, with 6 bases between. The CDR3 covers 13 residues. CDR3 residues: CASSLLENTEAFF. CDR3 bases: TGTGCCAGCAGTTTGTTAGAGAACACTGAAGCTTTCTTT.

This clone was seen a single time. The chain uses TRBV5-1 and TRBJ2-7, with TRBD2 identical over 9 bases. Germline CDR1 and CDR2: SGHRS and YFSETQ. The CDR3 runs 17 residues. V dropped 0 bases and J dropped 5; count of bases not matched to a gene: 12. The CDR3 DNA sequence: TGCGCCAGCAGCTTGGCCCCTCCAAGCGGGGGGCACAACGAGCAGTACTTC. Amino acid sequence: CASSLAPPSGGHNEQYF.

V is TRBV7-2 and J is TRBJ1-1, with D maybe TRBD1 (5 bases). The CDR3 has 13 amino acids. Trimming took off 7 bases at V and 7 bases at J, with 16 bases between the two ends. Germline CDR1 and CDR2: SGHTA and FQGNSA. The chain's CDR3 is CASITRAGSEAFF. The CDR3 region has the DNA TGTGCCAGCATTACCAGGGCCGGGAGTGAAGCTTTCTTT.

The count of this clone is one. This rearrangement joins TRBV7-2 to TRBJ1-4; D gene ambiguous. The germline V gene encodes CDR1 SGHTA and CDR2 FQGNSA. Trimming removed 2 bases from V and 7 bases from J, with 8 bases in between. This CDR3 region has 13 residues. This CDR3 is CASSLSRSEKLFF. In DNA, the CDR3 is TGTGCCAGCAGCTTATCGCGGAGTGAAAAACTGTTTTTT.

The chain joins TRBV19 to TRBJ1-5; the match to TRBD1 covers 9 bases. Per germline, CDR1 LNHDA and CDR2 SQIVND (reference sequence). The CDR3 is made up of 15 amino acids. Losses at the gene ends were 6 bases for V and 7 bases for J; bases not matched to a gene: 10. The CDR3 loop is CASSWDRESGQPQHF. CDR3 nucleotides: TGTGCCAGTAGCTGGGACAGGGAATCTGGCCAGCCCCAGCATTTT.

This clone has a single count. The chain is built from TRBV5-1 and TRBJ2-1; tentative D call: TRBD1 (5 bases). The CDR3 consists of 13 residues. The ends were cut back, 1 base at V and 12 bases at J, with 14 bases in the middle. Germline V gives CDR1 SGHRS, CDR2 YFSETQ. CDR3 bases: TGCGCCAGCAGCTTGTTTCCACCTCAGGGGCAGTTCTTC. This codes for CASSLFPPQGQFF.

The chain couples TRBV7-8 to TRBJ2-7; D might be TRBD2 (6 bases). Trimming pared 5 bases from V and 7 bases from J, leaving 18 bases between. CDR1 is SGHVS, CDR2 FQNEAQ, per germline. This CDR3 contains 14 residues. CDR3 nucleotide sequence: TGTGCCAGCAGCGCACAGCGGGCCTCTGGGGAGCAGTACTTC. Translation: CASSAQRASGEQYF.

The genes are TRBV5-1 and TRBJ1-1, with TRBD1 matching 9 bases. The CDR3 loop spans 15 amino acids. Germline CDR1 and CDR2: SGHRS and YFSETQ. V shed 3 bases and J 0 bases; nucleotides not matched to a gene: 3. The CDR3 region is CASSWGQGMNTEAFF. The CDR3 nucleotides read TGCGCCAGCAGCTGGGGACAGGGAATGAACACTGAAGCTTTCTTT.

The chain employs TRBV3-1 (or the pseudogene TRBV3-2) and TRBJ2-3, with a tentative D call TRBD2 (5 bases). This CDR3 spans 16 amino acids. The V gene lost 1 base and the J gene lost 4 bases, with 15 bases spanning the gap. Per germline, CDR1 LGHDT and CDR2 YNNKEL (reference sequence). As DNA, the CDR3 is TGTGCCAGCAGCCAAGGCACTAGAACCGTTGCAGATACGCAGTATTTT. This codes for CASSQGTRTVADTQYF.

The CDR3 loop is CASSYSTGAYEQYF. Here the CDR3 DNA reads TGTGCCAGCAGTTACTCGACAGGGGCGTACGAGCAGTACTTC. This sequence joins TRBV6-6 and TRBJ2-7; 8 bases align to TRBD1. With V trimmed by 0 bases and J by 4 bases, 2 bases remained unmatched. Germline CDR1 reads MNHNY; CDR2 reads SVGAGI (reference sequence). This CDR3 is built from 14 residues.

The rearrangement uses TRBV5-5 and TRBJ2-2; 7 bases are shared with TRBD2. Per the germline V gene, CDR1 is SGHKS and CDR2 is YYEKEE (reference sequence). V shed 1 base and J 0 bases; nucleotides not matched to a gene: 3. This CDR3 spans 16 amino acids. The CDR3 bases are TGTGCCAGCAGCTTGTTTGGGGGGGCGAACACCGGGGAGCTGTTTTTT. It specifies CASSLFGGANTGELFF.

The chain employs TRBV28 and TRBJ1-1; perhaps TRBD1 as D (6 bases). Germline CDR1 reads MDHEN; CDR2 reads SYDVKM. V was cut by 5 bases and J by 8 bases, with 21 bases left in between. The CDR3 covers 15 residues. DNA for the CDR3: TGTGCCAGCAGTGAGGCCACCGGGACAAGAGTAGAAGCTTTCTTT. Its translation: CASSEATGTRVEAFF.

The V call is TRBV7-9, the J call TRBJ2-1; 11 nucleotides align to TRBD2. From germline, CDR1 is SEHNR and CDR2 FQNEAQ (reference sequence). The CDR3 loop spans 14 amino acids. V lost 5 bases and J lost 9; bases outside the gene matches: 6. DNA for the CDR3: TGTGCCAGCAGCACCCCGACTAGCGGGGTTGAGCAGTTCTTC. Translating gives CASSTPTSGVEQFF.